This T cell receptor (beta chain) stems from a study of vaccination effects on CD4 cells after COVID-19. At the level of the study: Samples came 142 and 148 days after COVID-19 diagnosis, before vaccination. Study outcomes and limitations: Marked clonal contraction was seen in infection- and vaccine-induced clones late after vaccination.

Before sequencing took place, the ViraFEST assay used viral peptide pools to expand antigen-specific CD4+ T cells. Investigators separated out CD4+ T cells once around eleven days of culture had passed. Between March and December 2020, the person had a SARS-CoV-2 infection that PCR confirmed. A density of around 2 million PBMC per well was used; these cells were cultured with roughly 10 IU/ml IL-2 and about 10 ug/ml peptides. Serving as negative control culture was an HIV-1 Nef peptide pool. A word on this clone: Its antigen remains unidentified.

Using immunoSEQ multiplex PCR, the repertoire was profiled, and TCRdb retains in-frame clones only, with some absent. This table has under 80,000 clones, over 65% appearing once. With V trimmed by 4 bases and J by 3 bases, 7 bases remained unmatched. Germline CDR1 is SGHRS and CDR2 is YFSETQ. The CDR3 consists of 16 residues. The specimen comprised CD4+ T cells from PBMCs cultured with HIV peptides, sampled before COVID-19 vaccination. Indicated subset: HIV-1 Nef peptide pool negative control/reference culture. The chain recombines TRBV5-1 with TRBJ2-2; 9 positions match TRBD1. This receptor was identified in a human donor who had a prior SARS-CoV-2 infection. CDR3: CASSTGQGIDTGELFF. Written as DNA, the CDR3 is TGCGCCAGCAGCACGGGACAGGGAATTGACACCGGGGAGCTGTTTTTT.